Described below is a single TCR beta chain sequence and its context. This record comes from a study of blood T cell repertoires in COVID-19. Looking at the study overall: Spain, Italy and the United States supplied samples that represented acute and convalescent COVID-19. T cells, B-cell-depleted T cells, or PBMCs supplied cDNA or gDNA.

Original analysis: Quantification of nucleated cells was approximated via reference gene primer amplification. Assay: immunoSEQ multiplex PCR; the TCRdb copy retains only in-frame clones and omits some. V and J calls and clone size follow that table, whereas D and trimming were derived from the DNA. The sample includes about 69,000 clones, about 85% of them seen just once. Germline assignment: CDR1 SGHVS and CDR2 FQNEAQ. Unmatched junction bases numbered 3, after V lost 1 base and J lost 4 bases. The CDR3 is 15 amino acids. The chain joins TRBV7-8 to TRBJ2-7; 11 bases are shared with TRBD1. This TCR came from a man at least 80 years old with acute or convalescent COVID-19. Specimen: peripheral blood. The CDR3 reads CASSLGTGGGYEQYF. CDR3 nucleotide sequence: TGTGCCAGCAGCTTAGGGACAGGGGGCGGGTACGAGCAGTACTTC.